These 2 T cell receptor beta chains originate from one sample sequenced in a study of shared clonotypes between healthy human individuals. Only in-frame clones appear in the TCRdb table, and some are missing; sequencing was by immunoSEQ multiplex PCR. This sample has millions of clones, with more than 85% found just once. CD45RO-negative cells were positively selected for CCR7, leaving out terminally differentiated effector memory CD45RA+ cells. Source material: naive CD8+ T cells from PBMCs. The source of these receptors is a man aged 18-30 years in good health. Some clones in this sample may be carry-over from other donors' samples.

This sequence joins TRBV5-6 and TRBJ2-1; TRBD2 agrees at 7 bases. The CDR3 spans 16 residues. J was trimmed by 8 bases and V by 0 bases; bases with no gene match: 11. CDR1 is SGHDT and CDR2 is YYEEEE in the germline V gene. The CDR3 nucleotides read TGTGCCAGCAGCTTGGTAACTAGCGTGGGTTCGCATGAGCAGTTCTTC. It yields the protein CASSLVTSVGSHEQFF.

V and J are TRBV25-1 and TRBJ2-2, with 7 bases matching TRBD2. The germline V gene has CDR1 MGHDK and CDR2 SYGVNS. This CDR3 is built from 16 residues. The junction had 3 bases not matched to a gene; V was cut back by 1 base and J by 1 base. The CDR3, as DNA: TGTGCCAGCAGTGAATCCCCTAGCGGGAACACCGGGGAGCTGTTTTTT. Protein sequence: CASSESPSGNTGELFF.